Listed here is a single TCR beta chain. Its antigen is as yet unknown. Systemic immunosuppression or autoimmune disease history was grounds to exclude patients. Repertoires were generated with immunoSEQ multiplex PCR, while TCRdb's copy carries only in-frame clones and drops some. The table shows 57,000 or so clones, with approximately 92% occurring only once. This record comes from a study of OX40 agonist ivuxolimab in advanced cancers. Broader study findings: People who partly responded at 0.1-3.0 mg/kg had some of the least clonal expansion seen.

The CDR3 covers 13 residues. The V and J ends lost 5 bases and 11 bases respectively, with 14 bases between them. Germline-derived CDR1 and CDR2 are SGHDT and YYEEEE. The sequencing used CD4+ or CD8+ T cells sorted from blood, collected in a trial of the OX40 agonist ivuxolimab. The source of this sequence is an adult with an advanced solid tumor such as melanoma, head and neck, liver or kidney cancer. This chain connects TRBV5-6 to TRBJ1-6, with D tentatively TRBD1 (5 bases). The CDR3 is CASRGTTSAPLHF. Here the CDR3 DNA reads TGTGCCAGCAGGGGGACTACCTCCGCACCCCTCCACTTT.